A single sample is the source of the 17 T cell receptor beta chains below, sequenced in a study of blood T cell repertoires in COVID-19. Only in-frame clones appear in the TCRdb table, and some are missing; sequencing was by immunoSEQ multiplex PCR. The table records nearly 250,000 clones, around 88% of them present only once. The sequencing sample was made of peripheral blood. Receptors originate from a woman over 75 with COVID-19, enrolled during active disease.

This chain connects TRBV9 to TRBJ1-1, with 9 bases that match TRBD1. Germline trimming cut 4 bases from V and 8 bases from J; bases unmatched to any gene: 15. The CDR3 has 16 amino acids. Germline values: CDR1 SGDLS, CDR2 YYNGEE. The CDR3 sequence: CASSTGQGLLFPEAFF. In nucleotides, the CDR3 is TGTGCCAGCAGCACGGGACAGGGCCTACTTTTTCCGGAAGCTTTCTTT. Full variable domain (remainder filled in from reference TRBV9 and TRBJ1-1): DSGVTQTPKHLITATGQRVTLRCSPRSGDLSVYWYQQSLDQGLQFLIQYYNGEERAKGNILERFSAQQFPDLHSELNLSSLELGDSALYFCASSTGQGLLFPEAFFGQGTRLTVV.

This clone was seen only once. The CDR3 loop reads CASSSKGQGVTEAFF. The CDR3 region has the DNA TGTGCCAGCAGCTCCAAAGGGCAGGGGGTCACTGAAGCTTTCTTT. The gene calls are TRBV7-9 and TRBJ1-1; TRBD1 matches at 7 bases. CDR1 and CDR2 from the germline V gene are SEHNR and FQNEAQ (reference sequence). This CDR3 has 15 amino acids. V gave up 4 bases and J gave up 4 bases; unmatched junction bases: 9.

This chain links TRBV28 with TRBJ1-2; weak D call: TRBD1 (6 bases). The CDR3 has 14 residues. Germline V lookup: CDR1 MDHEN, CDR2 SYDVKM. Trimming took off 6 bases at V and 1 base at J, with 12 bases between the two ends. CDR3 in amino acids: CASSTGSRNYGYTF. The CDR3 nucleotides are TGTGCCAGCAGCACAGGGTCCCGTAACTATGGCTACACCTTC.

This sequence joins TRBV30 and TRBJ1-3; TRBD1 aligns across 7 bases. The V gene end was trimmed by 4 bases and the J gene end by 0 bases; junction bases not matched to a gene: 6. The CDR3 is made up of 15 amino acids. Germline V gene lookup returns CDR1 GTSNPN and CDR2 SVGIG (reference sequence). CDR3 sequence: CAWTGDSYSGNTIYF. CDR3 coding DNA: TGTGCCTGGACCGGGGACAGCTACTCTGGAAACACCATATATTTT.

The chain employs TRBV15 and TRBJ2-1, with D tentatively TRBD2 (5 bases). CDR1 is LNHNV, CDR2 YYDKDF, per germline (reference sequence). The CDR3 loop spans 12 amino acids. Trimming removed 0 bases at V and 9 bases at J, with 6 bases between. CDR3 bases: TGTGCCACCAGCAGAGATCGGGGTGAGCAGTTCTTC. This gives the protein CATSRDRGEQFF. Complete variable domain (other parts from reference TRBV15 and TRBJ2-1): DAMVIQNPRYQVTQFGKPVTLSCSQTLNHNVMYWYQQKSSQAPKLLFHYYDKDFNNEADTPDNFQSRRPNTSFCFLDIRSPGLGDTAMYLCATSRDRGEQFFGPGTRLTVL.

This clone was counted only a few times. CDR3 loop: CASSFGGTIPYEQYF. The DNA of the CDR3 is TGTGCCAGCAGTTTCGGAGGGACTATCCCCTACGAGCAGTACTTC. This chain links TRBV27 with TRBJ2-7, with 7 bases lining up with TRBD2. Trimming removed 3 bases from V and 2 bases from J; junction bases left unmatched: 7. The CDR3 runs to 15 residues. Germline CDR1 MNHEY, CDR2 SMNVEV (reference sequence).

V gene TRBV6-2 or TRBV6-3 combines with J gene TRBJ2-7; possible D gene TRBD1, 6 bases. The CDR3 loop spans 17 amino acids. V lost 4 bases to trimming and J lost 3 bases, with 22 bases between them. Germline V lookup: CDR1 MNHEY, CDR2 SVGEGT. CDR3: CASSSLDQGIGFYEQYF. CDR3 DNA: TGTGCCAGCAGTTCCCTCGACCAGGGGATTGGTTTCTACGAGCAGTACTTC.

The genes are TRBV2 and TRBJ1-6; no reliable D call. In germline, CDR1 is SNHLY, CDR2 FYNNEI. CDR3 size: 13 residues. The V end was cut by 4 bases, the J end by 6 bases, with 7 bases between. The CDR3, as DNA: TGTGCCAGCAGTGGACAACGTAATTCACCCCTCCACTTT. Its protein is CASSGQRNSPLHF.

The chain couples TRBV28 to TRBJ1-4, with 8 bases fitting TRBD1. CDR1 is MDHEN and CDR2 is SYDVKM in the germline V gene. J gave up 4 bases and V 5 bases, and 6 bases lay outside the gene matches. The CDR3 sequence is 15 residues long. The CDR3 sequence: CASSTQGALNEKLFF. The CDR3 DNA is TGTGCCAGCAGTACCCAGGGGGCTCTTAATGAAAAACTGTTTTTT.

The V gene is TRBV5-1, the J gene TRBJ2-2; tentatively, D is TRBD1 (6 bases). This CDR3 spans 13 amino acids. CDR1 and CDR2 (germline): SGHRS, YFSETQ. Trimming took off 4 bases at V and 7 bases at J, with 11 bases between the two ends. The CDR3 sequence: CASSPWTDGELFF. The CDR3 nucleotides are TGCGCCAGCAGCCCATGGACAGACGGGGAGCTGTTTTTT.

This clone has a handful of counts. The gene calls are TRBV15 and TRBJ1-2; D unresolved. This CDR3 contains 14 residues. Germline V gives CDR1 LNHNV, CDR2 YYDKDF (reference sequence). The germline V and J ends were trimmed by 0 bases and 5 bases, with 10 bases remaining between them. CDR3 bases: TGTGCCACCAGCAGAGATGCGCTCGTGTATGGCTACACCTTC. It is translated as CATSRDALVYGYTF.

The chain recombines TRBV7-2 with TRBJ2-3, with unresolved D. Trimming left V 5 bases short and J 4 bases short, with 16 bases between. Germline CDR1 SGHTA, CDR2 FQGNSA. This CDR3 spans 15 amino acids. In DNA form, the CDR3 reads TGTGCCAGCAGCCCTAGTTTGGTATCCTCAGATACGCAGTATTTT. Translating gives CASSPSLVSSDTQYF.

This chain connects TRBV28 to TRBJ1-2; weak D call: TRBD1 (5 bases). Germline loops: CDR1 MDHEN, CDR2 SYDVKM. This CDR3 contains 11 residues. V gave up 8 bases and J gave up 6 bases, with 10 bases separating them. The CDR3 loop is CASQQANGYTF. DNA of the CDR3: TGTGCCAGCCAACAGGCCAATGGCTACACCTTC.

This sequence joins TRBV10-3 and TRBJ1-2; 7 bases agree with TRBD1. V shed 6 bases and J 8 bases; nucleotides not matched to a gene: 3. Germline CDR1 and CDR2: ENHRY and SYGVKD. The CDR3 sequence is 11 residues long. In DNA form, the CDR3 reads TGTGCCATCAGCGAGGGGGCGGGCTACACCTTC. This translates into CAISEGAGYTF.

The chain recombines TRBV1 with TRBJ1-6; the table's D call TRBD1 went unverified against the DNA. TRBV1 is designated a pseudogene. CDR3 length: 18 residues. CDR3 in amino acids: CTSSQDLRTSSYNSPLHF. DNA of the CDR3: TGCACCAGCAGCCAAGATCTTCGGACAAGCTCCTATAATTCACCCCTCCACTTT.

The chain couples TRBV7-9 to TRBJ2-1; 8 positions agree with TRBD1. The CDR3 length is 14 residues. Germline V lookup: CDR1 SEHNR, CDR2 FQNEAQ (reference sequence). With 5 bases clipped from V and 15 bases from J, the junction kept 15 bases outside the gene matches. CDR3 protein: CASSTRQGSPPSFF. As DNA, the CDR3 is TGTGCCAGCAGCACCCGACAGGGGAGCCCTCCGTCGTTCTTC.

This chain uses TRBV30 with TRBJ2-7, with D maybe TRBD1 (6 bases). V was trimmed by 2 bases and J by 1 base, leaving 9 bases between them. The CDR3 extends over 13 amino acids. Germline CDR1 GTSNPN, CDR2 SVGIG (reference sequence). The CDR3 sequence is CAWSRGGSYEQYF. DNA for the CDR3: TGTGCCTGGAGTAGAGGGGGTTCCTACGAGCAGTACTTC. The full variable domain, with the rest looked up from reference TRBV30 and TRBJ2-7, is SQTIHQWPATLVQPVGSPLSLECTVEGTSNPNLYWYRQAAGRGLQLLFYSVGIGQISSEVPQNLSASRPQDRQFILSSKKLLLSDSGFYLCAWSRGGSYEQYFGPGTRLTVT.